This entry lists 8 T cell receptor beta chains sequenced from one sample in a study of blood T cell repertoires in COVID-19 (dated by TCRdb to 2020 to 2021). The library was made by the immunoSEQ multiplex PCR assay. TCRdb limited this immuneACCESS table to in-frame rearrangements with V and J called. A share of clones is missing; checked studies link under half to unresolved V genes, and the rest is unexplained. Across this sample there are more than 85,000 clones, with more than 70% seen only once. The top ten constitute about a sixth of the sample. Material: peripheral blood. The source of these receptors is a human donor in a cohort sampled during active COVID-19.

The gene calls are TRBV18 and TRBJ2-2, with 9 positions matching TRBD1. The germline gives CDR1 KGHSH, CDR2 LQKENI. Unmatched junction bases numbered 7, after V lost 0 bases and J lost 5 bases. The CDR3 spans 17 residues. As DNA, the CDR3 is TGTGCCAGCTCACCACCTTCAAAGGGACAGGGAACCGGGGAGCTGTTTTTT. It translates to CASSPPSKGQGTGELFF.

The chain links TRBV25-1 to TRBJ2-7; TRBD2 is a possible D gene (7 bases). CDR3 length: 15 residues. The germline CDR1 and CDR2 sequences are MGHDK and SYGVNS. The V gene lost 5 bases and the J gene lost 2 bases, with 16 bases spanning the gap. The CDR3 is CASSRRSGGAYEQYF. CDR3 coding DNA: TGTGCCAGCAGTAGAAGATCGGGGGGCGCCTACGAGCAGTACTTC.

The chain uses TRBV19 and TRBJ1-1; TRBD1 aligns across 12 bases. The trim removed 4 bases at V and 5 bases at J, leaving 8 bases unmatched. The CDR3 covers 16 residues. Looked up from germline, CDR1 is LNHDA and CDR2 is SQIVND (reference sequence). CDR3 protein: CASSNTGTGGGTEAFF. For the CDR3, the DNA is TGTGCCAGTAGTAACACCGGGACAGGGGGCGGGACTGAAGCTTTCTTT.

This clone was seen a single time. CDR3 DNA sequence: TGTGCCAGCTCACGGGCAGGGGATTATTCTGGAAACACCATATATTTT. Its translation is CASSRAGDYSGNTIYF. The chain combines TRBV18 with TRBJ1-3; a weak D match, TRBD1 (6 bases). The CDR3 consists of 16 residues. In germline, CDR1 is KGHSH, CDR2 LQKENI. The ends were cut back, 4 bases at V and 1 base at J, with 14 bases in the middle.

The chain couples TRBV5-4 to TRBJ1-2; TRBD1 is a possible D gene (5 bases). V dropped 4 bases and J dropped 4 bases, with 8 bases sitting between them. The CDR3 length is 12 residues. CDR1 and CDR2 (germline): SGHNT, YYREEE (reference sequence). The CDR3 region is CASSIDSYGYTF. In DNA form, the CDR3 reads TGTGCCAGCAGCATCGACAGCTATGGCTACACCTTC.

V is TRBV7-3 and J is TRBJ1-1, with TRBD1 as a possible D gene (6 bases). V gave up 2 bases and J gave up 2 bases, with 15 bases separating them. The length of the CDR3 is 16 residues. CDR1 is SGHTA, CDR2 FQGTGA, per germline. CDR3 DNA: TGTGCCAGCAGCTTATTGGGGGGGCTTGGCAACACTGAAGCTTTCTTT. It yields the protein CASSLLGGLGNTEAFF.

The rearrangement links TRBV7-2 to TRBJ2-7, with D possibly TRBD1 on 6 matching bases. Trimming cost V 5 bases and J 6 bases, with 17 bases left between them. The germline V gene encodes CDR1 SGHTA and CDR2 FQGNSA. The CDR3 runs 14 residues. This chain's CDR3 is CASSPGQALVEQYF. The CDR3 DNA follows: TGTGCCAGCAGCCCGGGACAAGCCCTAGTCGAGCAGTACTTC.

This chain joins TRBV6-6 and TRBJ1-4, with D possibly matching TRBD1 (5 bases). V lost 6 bases and J lost 7, with 12 bases in between. CDR3 length: 13 amino acids. Germline loops: CDR1 MNHNY, CDR2 SVGAGI (reference sequence). The CDR3 sequence: CASRPWGGEKLFF. CDR3 bases: TGTGCCAGCAGGCCCTGGGGGGGTGAAAAACTGTTTTTT.